The clone carrying this T cell receptor (beta chain) was counted ten times or more. The antigen is unknown. The CDR3 runs to 13 residues. Between the trimmed V and J ends, which lost 3 bases and 7 bases, there was a span of 9 bases. These data are taken from a study of early T cells in non-severe SARS-CoV-2 infection. Study summary: It was bulk RNA from unsorted whole blood that was sequenced, and the chains were unpaired.

Individual cDNA molecules were tagged with unique molecular identifiers, the study reported. TCRdb itself ran the 5' RACE reads through MiXCR, one entry per CDR3 protein. The sample lists some 61,000 distinct CDR3 sequences, 7% to 10% occurring once. Study-wide points: VDJdb-based annotation leaned toward anti-spike CD8 responses and missed private and CD4 specificities.

Sequencing used whole blood. The receptor was derived from an adult who was a healthcare worker with PCR-confirmed SARS-CoV-2 infection or an uninfected control (not recorded which). The J gene is TRBJ1-4, the V gene TRBV12-3 or TRBV12-4, with no clear D. The CDR3 is CASSFMGGEKLFF. CDR3 in DNA: TGTGCCAGCAGTTTTATGGGCGGTGAAAAACTGTTTTTT.